This T cell receptor beta chain was recorded in a study of CD8 T cells in seronegative destructive rheumatoid arthritis (dated by TCRdb to about 2020). For context, the study as a whole: At the time of sampling, biological drugs were being given to seven out of the eight CND-RA patients. The seropositive RA, seronegative RA and healthy control comparison cohorts were obtained from an earlier published TCRbeta dataset rather than being newly sequenced. Researchers compared peripheral CD8+ TCRbeta repertoires from patients with CCP-negative destructive rheumatoid arthritis (CND-RA) against repertoires from newly diagnosed seropositive RA, seronegative RA and healthy controls. What the research found in general, with its limitations: No public clonotype enrichment survived Benjamini-Hochberg correction across the 110,000 or so clonotypes tested. After adjustment for age, less diverse and more clonal CD8+ TCRbeta repertoires appeared to be present in CND-RA patients than in other RA subtypes. Because no diagnostic samples were available, the TCR repertoire differences may partly reflect poor disease control over the years rather than being present at onset. The authors read the apparently distinct set of enriched public clonotypes carried by CND-RA patients as support for a separate disease subset. The small size of the CND-RA cohort was acknowledged as a study limitation. More CMV-reactive and fewer influenza A-reactive CD8+ TCRbeta sequences were observed in CND-RA repertoires than in controls and other RA subtypes.

TCRbeta sequencing used genomic DNA from CD8+ cells, following the manufacturer's instructions. The immunoSEQ assay was used for TCRbeta sequencing, which was carried out at a genomics technology centre in Finland. In the original analysis: Clonotype tables from the immunoSEQ preprocessing pipeline were converted to VDJtools format, and non-productive clonotypes were removed. Samples with fewer than 10,000 reads were excluded, the remaining samples were subsampled to 10,000 reads, and most of the eight CND-RA samples were retained. The VDJtools CalcDiversityStats function was applied to data subsampled to 10,000 reads to calculate Shannon-Wiener, Simpson and clonality indices. Non-singleton TCRbeta clonotypes were hard-matched, with no mismatches allowed, against VDJdb to infer antigen specificity. Clusters with potentially shared antigen targets were formed by grouping CDR3 sequences that differed by one amino acid (Hamming distance 1). Public clonotypes were tested for group enrichment with one-sided Fisher's exact tests after resampling groups to six samples, repeated ten times. Imported from immuneACCESS, the table was reduced by TCRdb to in-frame sequences with V and J called. These copies leave out some clones; in studies compared against another copy, an unresolved V gene accounts for under half, and the cause of the remainder is not known. That table gives V, J and clone size, and the DNA gave D and trimming. In this sample the table shows about 13,000 clones, around 83% of which occur a single time. The biggest ten clones account for about a quarter of the sample.

CND-RA patients were negative for the clinical CCP2 antibody test, and joint destruction progressed despite active therapy. Every CND-RA patient had failed conventional anti-rheumatic therapy and showed typical joint destruction in the wrists and ankles. CND-RA patients were sampled after long disease histories, spanning decades in several cases, rather than at diagnosis. Around 50 millilitres of EDTA-anticoagulated peripheral blood were drawn from each patient. Density gradient separation with Ficoll-Paque PLUS was used to isolate peripheral blood mononuclear cells. AutoMACS magnetic bead positive selection was used to isolate CD8+ cells from fresh or cryopreserved PBMCs, and flow cytometry was used to check purity. Genomic DNA was extracted using Nucleospin Tissue or Tissue XS kits and then quantified on a Qubit 2.0 fluorometer. About this clone: The antigen this receptor binds is unknown. Base quality data are lacking; no much larger clone is found one base away.

Sequenced sample: CD8+ T cells from blood. The TCR comes from a woman aged 30-55 years with seronegative destructive rheumatoid arthritis.

DNA sequence: TGTGCCAGCAATACAGGGGATTCACCCCTCCACTTT. This is translated as CASNTGDSPLHF. This chain joins TRBV6-1 to TRBJ1-6; TRBD1 matches 7 bases in the middle. The germline V gene specifies MNHNS as CDR1 and SASEGT as CDR2. The CDR3 has 12 amino acids, counting the end cysteine and phenylalanine. Of all the DNA, just the CDR3 is kept, 36 bases in frame from base 1. V ends up 7 bases short and J 8 bases short, with an unmatched junction base count of 2.